Detailed here is one T cell receptor (beta chain). The entry originates in a study of cytomegalovirus exposure and HLA in healthy donors. In the PCR, 60 Vbeta and 13 Jbeta primers were used. Sequencing used immunoSEQ multiplex PCR; TCRdb keeps in-frame clones, though not all of them. The sample has about 120,000 clones; around two thirds are singletons. Germline V gene lookup returns CDR1 LNHDA and CDR2 SQIVND (reference sequence). V gave up 6 bases and J gave up 6 bases; unmatched junction bases: 4. This CDR3 is 14 amino acids long. The sequenced material came from PBMCs. The TCR was taken from a human donor in good health. The rearrangement joins TRBV19 to TRBJ1-4; TRBD1 matches at 10 bases. The CDR3 nucleotides read TGTGCCAGTAGCTCCGGGACAGGGGATGAAAAACTGTTTTTT. Translation gives CASSSGTGDEKLFF.